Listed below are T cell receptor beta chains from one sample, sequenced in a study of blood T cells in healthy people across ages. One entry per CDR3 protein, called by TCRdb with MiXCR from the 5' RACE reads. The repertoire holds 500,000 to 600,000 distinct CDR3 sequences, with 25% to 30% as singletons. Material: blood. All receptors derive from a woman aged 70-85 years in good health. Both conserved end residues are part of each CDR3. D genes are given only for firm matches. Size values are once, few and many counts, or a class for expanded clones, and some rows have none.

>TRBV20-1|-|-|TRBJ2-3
TGCAGTGCTAGCCGGGGGGCGGTCGATCAGCCCCAGTATTTT
CSASRGAVDQPQYF
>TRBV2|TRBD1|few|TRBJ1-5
TGTGCCAGCGGACGGGACAGGGGGCTAGGTCAGCCCCAGCATTTT
CASGRDRGLGQPQHF
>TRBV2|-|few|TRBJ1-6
TGTGCCAGCAGTGAAGAAGGGTATTCACCCCTCCACTTT
CASSEEGYSPLHF
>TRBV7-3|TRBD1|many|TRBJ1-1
TGTGCCAGCAGCCCTGGACAGGCCAACACTGAAGCTTTCTTT
CASSPGQANTEAFF
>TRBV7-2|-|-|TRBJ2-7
TGTGCCAGCAGCTTAAAGGTGGGGGTTAGCGAGCAGTACTTC
CASSLKVGVSEQYF
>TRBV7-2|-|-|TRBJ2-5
TGTGCCAGCAGCTTAGTACTGCAGCCCGGGGAGACCCAGTACTTC
CASSLVLQPGETQYF
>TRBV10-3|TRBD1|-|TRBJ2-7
TGTGCCATCAGTCCGGGACAGGGTATCTACGAGCAGTACTTC
CAISPGQGIYEQYF
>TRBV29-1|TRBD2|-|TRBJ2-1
TGCAGCGTTGAGGGGGGGGACTCCTACAATGAGCAGTTCTTC
CSVEGGDSYNEQFF
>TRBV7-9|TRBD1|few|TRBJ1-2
TGTGCCAGCAGCCTCGGACAGGGGGCGCATGGCTACACCTTC
CASSLGQGAHGYTF
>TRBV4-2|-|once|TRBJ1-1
TGTGCCAGCAGCCAAGAACCCGGGAGGGGGACTGAAGCTTTCTTT
CASSQEPGRGTEAFF
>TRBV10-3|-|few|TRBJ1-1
TGTGCCATCAGTGAGCGTAGCCAGGAAGTTTTCTTT
CAISERSQEVFF
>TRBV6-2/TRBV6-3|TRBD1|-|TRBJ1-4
TGTGCCAGCAGCCCAGGGGGTTCAACTAATGGAAAACTGTTTTTT
CASSPGGSTNGKLFF
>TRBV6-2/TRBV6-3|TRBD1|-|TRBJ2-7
TGTGCCAGCAGCCGACAGGGAGTTTCGAGGAGGGAGCAGTACTTC
CASSRQGVSRREQYF
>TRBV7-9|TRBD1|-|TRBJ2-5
TGTGCCAGCAGCCCTCGTCCCGGGACAGGGTTCGGATCGGAAGAGACCCAGTACTTC
CASSPRPGTGFGSEETQYF
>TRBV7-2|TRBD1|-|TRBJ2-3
TGTGCCAGCAGCTTACTGGGACAGGGTGCAGATACGCAGTATTTT
CASSLLGQGADTQYF
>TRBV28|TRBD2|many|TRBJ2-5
TGTGCCAGCAGTTTATTAGCGGGGGCCTTGGGCCAGTACTTC
CASSLLAGALGQYF
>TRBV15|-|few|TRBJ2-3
TGTGCCACCAGCACTCCGGTAGGAACAGATACGCAGTATTTT
CATSTPVGTDTQYF
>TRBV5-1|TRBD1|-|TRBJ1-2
TGCGCCAGCAGCTCGTTATACCCAGGGGGCGCTGGCTACACCTTC
CASSSLYPGGAGYTF
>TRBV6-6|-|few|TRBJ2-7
TGTGCCAGCAGTTACAAGCACGAGCAGTACTTC
CASSYKHEQYF
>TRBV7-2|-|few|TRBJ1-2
TGTGCCAGCAGCATACAGGGCGTCTACACCTTC
CASSIQGVYTF
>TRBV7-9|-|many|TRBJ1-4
TGTGCCAGCAGCCTTCGACAGGAAAAACTGTTTTTT
CASSLRQEKLFF
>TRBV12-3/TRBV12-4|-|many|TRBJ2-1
TGTGCCAGCAGTTTAGTTCCCGGGAATGAGCAGTTCTTC
CASSLVPGNEQFF
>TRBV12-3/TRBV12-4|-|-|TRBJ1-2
TGTGCCGGCAGTCCTACGAGGGGGGATGGCGGCTACACCTTC
CAGSPTRGDGGYTF
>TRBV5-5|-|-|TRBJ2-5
TGTGCCAGCAGCACTCCCGGGACACCACGAGAGACCCAGTACTTC
CASSTPGTPRETQYF
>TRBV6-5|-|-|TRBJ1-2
TGTGCCAGCAGGGACCGTATGGGGCCCTATGGCTACACCTTC
CASRDRMGPYGYTF
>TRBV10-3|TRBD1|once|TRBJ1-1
TGTGCCATAAGACAGGGATTTAGGGGCACTGAAGCTTTCTTT
CAIRQGFRGTEAFF
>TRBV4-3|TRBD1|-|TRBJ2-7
TGCGCCAGCAGCCAAGAACAGGGGGAGGTGGGTTACGAGCAGTACTTC
CASSQEQGEVGYEQYF
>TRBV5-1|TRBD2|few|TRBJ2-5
TGCGCCAGCAGCTACGGGACTAGCGGAGAGACCCAGTACTTC
CASSYGTSGETQYF
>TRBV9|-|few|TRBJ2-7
TGTGCCAGCAGCGTAGAGTCTGCAGGCGAGCAGTACTTC
CASSVESAGEQYF
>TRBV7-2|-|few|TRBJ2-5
TGTGCCAGCAGCTTAGAGTTTCGGCAAGAGACCCAGTACTTC
CASSLEFRQETQYF
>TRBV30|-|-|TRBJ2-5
TGTGCCTGGAGGTCATTCCTTGACCTTTTAGAGACCCAGTACTTC
CAWRSFLDLLETQYF
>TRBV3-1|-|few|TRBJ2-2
TGTGCCAGCAGCCTAGTGGAGGGCACCGGGGAGCTGTTTTTT
CASSLVEGTGELFF
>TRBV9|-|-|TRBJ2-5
TGTGCCAGCAGCGCCCGGGACCGAACCTATGAGCAGTACTTC
CASSARDRTYEQYF
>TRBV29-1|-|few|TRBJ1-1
TGCAGCGTTGTGCTGAACACTGAAGCTTTCTTT
CSVVLNTEAFF
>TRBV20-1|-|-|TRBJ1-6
TGCAGTGCTAGGACGGGGGGCCTCTATAATTCACCCCTCCACTTT
CSARTGGLYNSPLHF
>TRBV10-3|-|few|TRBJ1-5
TGTGCCATCAGTGAGTCACGGGGCCATAGCAATCAGCCCCAGCATTTT
CAISESRGHSNQPQHF
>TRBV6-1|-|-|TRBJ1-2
TGTGCCAGCAGTGAAATAGGGAAATTAACCTTC
CASSEIGKLTF
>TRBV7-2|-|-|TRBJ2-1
TGTGCCAGCAGCTTGGGGGAATACAATGAGCAGTTCTTC
CASSLGEYNEQFF